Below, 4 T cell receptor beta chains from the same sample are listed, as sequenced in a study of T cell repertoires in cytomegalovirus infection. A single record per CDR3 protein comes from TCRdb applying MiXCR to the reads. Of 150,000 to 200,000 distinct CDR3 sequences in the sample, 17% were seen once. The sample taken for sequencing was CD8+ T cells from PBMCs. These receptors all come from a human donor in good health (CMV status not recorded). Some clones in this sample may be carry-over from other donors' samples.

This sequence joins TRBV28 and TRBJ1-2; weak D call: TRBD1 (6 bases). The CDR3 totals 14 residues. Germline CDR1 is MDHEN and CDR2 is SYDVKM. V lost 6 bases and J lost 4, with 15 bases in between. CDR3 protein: CASSPAGQPYGYTF. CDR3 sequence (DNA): TGTGCCAGCAGCCCTGCGGGACAACCCTATGGCTACACCTTC.

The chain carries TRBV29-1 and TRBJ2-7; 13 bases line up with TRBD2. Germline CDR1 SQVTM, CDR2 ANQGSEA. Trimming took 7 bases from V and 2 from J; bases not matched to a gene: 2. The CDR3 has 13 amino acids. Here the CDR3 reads CSAGTSGTYEQYF. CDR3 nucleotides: TGCAGCGCCGGGACTAGCGGGACCTACGAGCAGTACTTC.

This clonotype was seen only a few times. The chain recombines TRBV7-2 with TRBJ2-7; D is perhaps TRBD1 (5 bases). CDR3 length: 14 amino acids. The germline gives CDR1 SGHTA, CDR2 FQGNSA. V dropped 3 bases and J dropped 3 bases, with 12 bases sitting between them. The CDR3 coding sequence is TGTGCCAGCAGCTTCCGTACAGGCGACTACGAGCAGTACTTC. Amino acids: CASSFRTGDYEQYF.

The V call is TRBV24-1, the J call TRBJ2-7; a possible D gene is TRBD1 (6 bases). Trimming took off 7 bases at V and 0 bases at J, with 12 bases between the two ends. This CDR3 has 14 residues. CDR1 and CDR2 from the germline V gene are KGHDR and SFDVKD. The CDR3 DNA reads TGTGCCACCAGCCACCCAGGGGCCTCCTACGAGCAGTACTTC. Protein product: CATSHPGASYEQYF.